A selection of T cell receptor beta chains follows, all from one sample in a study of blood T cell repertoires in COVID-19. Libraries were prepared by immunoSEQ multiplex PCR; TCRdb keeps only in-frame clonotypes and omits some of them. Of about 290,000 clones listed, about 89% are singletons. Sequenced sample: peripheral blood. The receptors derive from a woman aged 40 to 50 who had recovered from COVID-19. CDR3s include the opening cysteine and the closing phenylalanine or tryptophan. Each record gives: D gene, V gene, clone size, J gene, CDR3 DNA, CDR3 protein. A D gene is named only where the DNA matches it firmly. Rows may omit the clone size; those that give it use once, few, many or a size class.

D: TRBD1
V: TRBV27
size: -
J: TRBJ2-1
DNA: TGTGCCAGCAGTCCCCGGACAGGGGCGATCAATGAGCAGTTCTTC
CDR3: CASSPRTGAINEQFF

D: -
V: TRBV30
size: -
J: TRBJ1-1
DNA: TGTGCCTGGGAGCGGACAGTGAACACTGAAGCTTTCTTT
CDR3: CAWERTVNTEAFF

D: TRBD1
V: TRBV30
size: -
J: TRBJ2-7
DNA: TGTGCCTGGAGGTTGGTGACAGGGTTCTCCTACGAGCAGTACTTC
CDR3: CAWRLVTGFSYEQYF

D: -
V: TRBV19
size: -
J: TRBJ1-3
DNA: TGTGCCGTCGCCGCGGCGGGGGATGGAAACACCATATATTTT
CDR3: CAVAAAGDGNTIYF

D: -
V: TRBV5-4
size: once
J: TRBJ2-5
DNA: TGTGCCAGCAGACCTTGGACACAAGAGACCCAGTACTTC
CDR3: CASRPWTQETQYF

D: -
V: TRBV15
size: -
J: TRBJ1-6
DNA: TGTGCCACCAGCAGAGACTTGGGACAAACTAATTCACCCCTCCACTTT
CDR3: CATSRDLGQTNSPLHF

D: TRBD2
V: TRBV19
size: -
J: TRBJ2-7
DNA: TGTGCCAGTAGCTCCGCTCGCTCTAGCGGGAGTAATTCCTACGAGCAGTACTTC
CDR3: CASSSARSSGSNSYEQYF

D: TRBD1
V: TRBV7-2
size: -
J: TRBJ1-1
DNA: TGTGCCAGCAGAGGACCGGGACAGTATGAAGCTTTCTTT
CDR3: CASRGPGQYEAFF

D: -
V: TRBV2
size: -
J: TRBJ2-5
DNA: TGTGCCAGCAGCCCGGGAACGGCACAAGAGACCCAGTACTTC
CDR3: CASSPGTAQETQYF

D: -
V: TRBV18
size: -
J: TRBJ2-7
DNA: TGTGCCAGCTCAGTACTGCCGCGGACAGCGGGGGAGCAGTACTTC
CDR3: CASSVLPRTAGEQYF

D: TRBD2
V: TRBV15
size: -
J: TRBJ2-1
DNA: TGTGCCACCAGCAGAGATCTGGGACTAGCGGGAGGTTCCTACAATGAGCAGTTCTTC
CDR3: CATSRDLGLAGGSYNEQFF